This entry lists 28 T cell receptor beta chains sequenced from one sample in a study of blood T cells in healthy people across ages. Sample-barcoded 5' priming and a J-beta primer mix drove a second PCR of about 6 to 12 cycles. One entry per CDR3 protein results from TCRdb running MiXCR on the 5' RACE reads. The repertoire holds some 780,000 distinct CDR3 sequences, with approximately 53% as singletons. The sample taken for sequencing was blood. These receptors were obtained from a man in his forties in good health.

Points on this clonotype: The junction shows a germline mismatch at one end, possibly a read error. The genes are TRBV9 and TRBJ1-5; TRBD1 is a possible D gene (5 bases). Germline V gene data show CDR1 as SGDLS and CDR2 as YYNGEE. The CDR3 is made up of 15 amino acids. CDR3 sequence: CASGVGRQSNQPQHF. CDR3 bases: TGTGCCAGCGGCGTAGGGAGACAGAGCAATCAGCCCCAGCATTTT. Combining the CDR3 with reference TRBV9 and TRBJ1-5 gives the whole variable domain DSGVTQTPKHLITATGQRVTLRCSPRSGDLSVYWYQQSLDQGLQFLIQYYNGEERAKGNILERFSAQQFPDLHSELNLSSLELGDSALYFCASGVGRQSNQPQHFGDGTRLSIL.

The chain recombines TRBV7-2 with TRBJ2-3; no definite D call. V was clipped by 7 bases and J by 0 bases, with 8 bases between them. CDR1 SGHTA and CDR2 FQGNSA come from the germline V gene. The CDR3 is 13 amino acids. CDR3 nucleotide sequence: TGTGCCAGCAAGAGGTCAAGCACAGATACGCAGTATTTT. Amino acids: CASKRSSTDTQYF.

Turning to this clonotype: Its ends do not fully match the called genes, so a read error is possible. The CDR3: CARSLGLPGQVFYEQYF. The CDR3 DNA follows: TGTGCCCGCAGCTTAGGGCTACCGGGACAGGTGTTCTACGAGCAGTACTTC. J is TRBJ2-7 and V is TRBV7-9, with 8 bases aligning to TRBD1. Per germline, CDR1 SEHNR and CDR2 FQNEAQ (reference sequence). This CDR3 region has 17 residues.

Here the CDR3 reads CASGLVGVGRAKNIQYF. The CDR3 DNA sequence: TGTGCTAGTGGTTTGGTAGGCGTCGGGCGAGCCAAAAACATTCAGTACTTC. This chain links TRBV12-5 with TRBJ2-4; D is uncertain. Germline CDR1 reads LGHNT; CDR2 reads FRNRAP. This CDR3 region has 17 residues. V was cut by 0 bases and J by 0 bases, with 12 bases left in between. Drawing the rest from reference TRBV12-5 and TRBJ2-4, the complete variable domain is DARVTQTPRHKVTEMGQEVTMRCQPILGHNTVFWYRQTMMQGLELLAYFRNRAPLDDSGMPKDRFSAEMPDATLATLKIQPSEPRDSAVYFCASGLVGVGRAKNIQYFGAGTRLSVL.

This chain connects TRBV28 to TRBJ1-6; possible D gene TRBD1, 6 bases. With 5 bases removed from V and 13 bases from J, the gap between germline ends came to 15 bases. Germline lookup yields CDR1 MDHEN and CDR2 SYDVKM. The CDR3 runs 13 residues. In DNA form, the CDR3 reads TGTGCCAGCAGTCCTAACGACAGGTCGCCCCTCCACTTT. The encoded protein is CASSPNDRSPLHF.

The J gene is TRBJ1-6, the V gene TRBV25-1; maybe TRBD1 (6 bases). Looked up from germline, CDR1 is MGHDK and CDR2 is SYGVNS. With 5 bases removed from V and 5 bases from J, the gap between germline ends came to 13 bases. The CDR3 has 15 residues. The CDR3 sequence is CASSRGNLNNSPLHF. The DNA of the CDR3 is TGTGCCAGCAGTAGGGGGAACCTAAATAATTCACCCCTCCACTTT.

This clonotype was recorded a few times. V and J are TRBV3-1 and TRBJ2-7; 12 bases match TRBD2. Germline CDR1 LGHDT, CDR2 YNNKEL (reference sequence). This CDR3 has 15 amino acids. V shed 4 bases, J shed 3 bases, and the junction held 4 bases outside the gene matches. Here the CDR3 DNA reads TGTGCCAGCAGCCGTGGACTAGCGGGGATCTACGAGCAGTACTTC. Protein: CASSRGLAGIYEQYF.

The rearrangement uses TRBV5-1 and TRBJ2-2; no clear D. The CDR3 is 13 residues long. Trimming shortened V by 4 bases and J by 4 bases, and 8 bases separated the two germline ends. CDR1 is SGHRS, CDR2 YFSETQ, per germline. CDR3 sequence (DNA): TGCGCCAGCAGCGTGGTTATCACCGGGGAGCTGTTTTTT. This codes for CASSVVITGELFF.

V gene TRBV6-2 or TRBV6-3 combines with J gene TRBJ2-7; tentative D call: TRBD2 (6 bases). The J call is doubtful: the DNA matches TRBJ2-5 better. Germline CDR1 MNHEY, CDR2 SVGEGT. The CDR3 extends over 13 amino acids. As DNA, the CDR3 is TGTGCCAGCAGTTACCGGGAGTTGGAGACCCAGTACTTC. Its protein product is CASSYRELETQYF.

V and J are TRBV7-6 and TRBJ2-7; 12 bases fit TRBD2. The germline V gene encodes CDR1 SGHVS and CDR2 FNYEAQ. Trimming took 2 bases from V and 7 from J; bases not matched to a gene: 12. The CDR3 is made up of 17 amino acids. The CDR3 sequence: CASSLRPTSGSGGEQYF. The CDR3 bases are TGTGCCAGCAGCTTACGGCCGACTAGCGGGAGCGGGGGGGAGCAGTACTTC.

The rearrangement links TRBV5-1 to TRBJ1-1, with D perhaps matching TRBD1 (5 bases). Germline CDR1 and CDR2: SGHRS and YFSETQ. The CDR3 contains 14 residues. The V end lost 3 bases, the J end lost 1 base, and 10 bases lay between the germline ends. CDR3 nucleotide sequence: TGCGCCAGCAGCTCGGCGCAGGGGAACACTGAAGCTTTCTTT. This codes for CASSSAQGNTEAFF.

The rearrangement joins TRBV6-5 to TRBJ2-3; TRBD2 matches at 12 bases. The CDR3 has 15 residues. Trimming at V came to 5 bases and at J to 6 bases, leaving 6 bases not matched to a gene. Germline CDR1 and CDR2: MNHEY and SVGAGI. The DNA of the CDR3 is TGTGCCAGCAGTCGGACTAGCGGGGCACAGGATACGCAGTATTTT. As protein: CASSRTSGAQDTQYF.

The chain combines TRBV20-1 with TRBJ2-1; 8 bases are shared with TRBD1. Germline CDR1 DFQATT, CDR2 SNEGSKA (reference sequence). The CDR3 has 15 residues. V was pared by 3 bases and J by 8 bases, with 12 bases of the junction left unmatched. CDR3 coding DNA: TGCAGTGCTAGGGCAGGGGGCGCAGCTTCGGATGAGCAGTTCTTC. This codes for CSARAGGAASDEQFF.

Here the CDR3 reads CASSSHGWGANVLTF. In DNA form, the CDR3 reads TGTGCCAGCAGTTCCCACGGCTGGGGGGCCAACGTCCTGACTTTC. The genes are TRBV12-3 or TRBV12-4 and TRBJ2-6; no clear D gene. This CDR3 comprises 15 residues. Trimming shortened V by 4 bases and J by 4 bases, and 11 bases separated the two germline ends.

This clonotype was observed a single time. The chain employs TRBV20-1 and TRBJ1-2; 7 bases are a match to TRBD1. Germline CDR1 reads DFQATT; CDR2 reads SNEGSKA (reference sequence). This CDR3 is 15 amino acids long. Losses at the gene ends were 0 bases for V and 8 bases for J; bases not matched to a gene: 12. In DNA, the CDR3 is TGCAGTGCTAGAGACGGACAGGCTTACAGAGGAGGCTACACCTTC. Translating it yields CSARDGQAYRGGYTF.

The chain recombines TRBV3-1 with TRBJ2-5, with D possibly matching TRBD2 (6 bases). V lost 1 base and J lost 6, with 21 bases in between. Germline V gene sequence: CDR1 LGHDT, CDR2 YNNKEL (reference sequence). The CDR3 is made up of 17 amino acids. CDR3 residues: CASSQGVEGTGVKTQYF. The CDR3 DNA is TGTGCCAGCAGCCAAGGAGTCGAGGGAACGGGGGTGAAGACCCAGTACTTC.

In DNA, the CDR3 is TGTGCCAGCGCGGCGGGGGGCGAGCAGTACTTC. Protein product: CASAAGGEQYF. J is TRBJ2-7 and V is TRBV2, with TRBD2 matching 8 bases. The CDR3 extends over 11 amino acids. The V and J ends lost 8 bases and 6 bases, in that order; junction bases with no gene match: 3. Germline CDR1 SNHLY, CDR2 FYNNEI. Variable domain in full (rest from reference TRBV2 and TRBJ2-7): EPEVTQTPSHQVTQMGQEVILRCVPISNHLYFYWYRQILGQKVEFLVSFYNNEISEKSEIFDDQFSVERPDGSNFTLKIRSTKLEDSAMYFCASAAGGEQYFGPGTRLTVT.

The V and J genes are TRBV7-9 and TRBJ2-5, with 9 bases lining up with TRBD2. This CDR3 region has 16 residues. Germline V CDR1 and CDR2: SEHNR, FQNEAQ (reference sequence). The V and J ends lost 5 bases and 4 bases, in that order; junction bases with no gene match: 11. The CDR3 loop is CASSPSRRGGGETQYF. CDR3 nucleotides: TGTGCCAGCAGCCCATCCCGGCGGGGGGGAGGAGAGACCCAGTACTTC.

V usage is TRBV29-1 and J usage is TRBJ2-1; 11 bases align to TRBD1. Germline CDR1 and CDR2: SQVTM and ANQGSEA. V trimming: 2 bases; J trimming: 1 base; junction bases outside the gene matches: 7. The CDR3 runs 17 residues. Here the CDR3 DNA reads TGCAGCGTTGAACTCGGACAGGGGGCGCGGTCCTACAATGAGCAGTTCTTC. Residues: CSVELGQGARSYNEQFF.

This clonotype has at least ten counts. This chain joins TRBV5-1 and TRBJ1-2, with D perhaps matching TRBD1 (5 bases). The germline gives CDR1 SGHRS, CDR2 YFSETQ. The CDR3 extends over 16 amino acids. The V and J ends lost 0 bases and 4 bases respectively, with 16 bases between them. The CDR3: CASSLAETASLYGYTF. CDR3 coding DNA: TGCGCCAGCAGCTTGGCCGAGACAGCTAGCCTCTATGGCTACACCTTC.

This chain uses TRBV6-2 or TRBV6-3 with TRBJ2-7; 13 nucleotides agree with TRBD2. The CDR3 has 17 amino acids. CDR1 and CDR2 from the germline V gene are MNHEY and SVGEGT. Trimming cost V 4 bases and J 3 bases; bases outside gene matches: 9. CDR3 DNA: TGTGCCAGCAGTTCCCTGGGACTAGCGGGAAATTACTACGAGCAGTACTTC. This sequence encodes CASSSLGLAGNYYEQYF.

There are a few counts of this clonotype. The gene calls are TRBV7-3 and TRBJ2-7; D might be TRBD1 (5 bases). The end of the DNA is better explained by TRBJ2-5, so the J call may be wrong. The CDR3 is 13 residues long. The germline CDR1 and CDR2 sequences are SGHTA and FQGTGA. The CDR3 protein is CASSPERGKTQYF. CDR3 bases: TGTGCCAGCAGCCCTGAAAGGGGAAAGACCCAGTACTTC.

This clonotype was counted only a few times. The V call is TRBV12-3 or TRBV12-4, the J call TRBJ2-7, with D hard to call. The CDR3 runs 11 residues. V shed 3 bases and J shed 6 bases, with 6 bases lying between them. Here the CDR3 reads CASSFLGEQYF. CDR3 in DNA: TGTGCCAGCAGTTTTTTGGGCGAGCAGTACTTC.

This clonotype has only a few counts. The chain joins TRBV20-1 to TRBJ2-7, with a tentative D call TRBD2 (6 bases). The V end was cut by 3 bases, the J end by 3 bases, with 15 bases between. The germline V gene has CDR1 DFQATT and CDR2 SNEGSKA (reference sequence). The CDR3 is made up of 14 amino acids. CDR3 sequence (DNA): TGCAGTGCTAGTCTCCCTAGCGACCACTACGAGCAGTACTTC. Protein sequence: CSASLPSDHYEQYF.

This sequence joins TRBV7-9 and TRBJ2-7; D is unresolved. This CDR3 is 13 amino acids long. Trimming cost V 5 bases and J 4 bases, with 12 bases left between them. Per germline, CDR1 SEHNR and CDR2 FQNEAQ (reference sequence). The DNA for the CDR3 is TGTGCCAGCAGCCCACAGACGAGGTACGAGCAGTACTTC. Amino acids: CASSPQTRYEQYF.

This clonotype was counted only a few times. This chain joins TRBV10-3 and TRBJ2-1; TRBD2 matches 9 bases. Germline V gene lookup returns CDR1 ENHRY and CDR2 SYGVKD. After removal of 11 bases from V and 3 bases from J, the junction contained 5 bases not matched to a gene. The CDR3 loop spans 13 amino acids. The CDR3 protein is CASRTSDYNEQFF. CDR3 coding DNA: TGTGCCTCCCGGACTAGCGACTACAATGAGCAGTTCTTC.

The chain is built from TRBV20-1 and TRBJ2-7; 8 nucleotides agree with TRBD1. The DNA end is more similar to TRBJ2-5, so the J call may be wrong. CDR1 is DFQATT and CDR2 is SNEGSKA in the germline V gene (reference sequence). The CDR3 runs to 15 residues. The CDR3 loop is CSAPQPGQDKETQYF. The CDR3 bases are TGCAGTGCTCCACAACCGGGACAGGACAAAGAGACCCAGTACTTC.

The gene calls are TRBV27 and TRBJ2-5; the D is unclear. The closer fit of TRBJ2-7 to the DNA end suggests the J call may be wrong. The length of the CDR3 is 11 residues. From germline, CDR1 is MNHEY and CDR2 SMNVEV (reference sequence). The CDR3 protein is CASSSRLEQYF. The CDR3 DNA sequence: TGTGCCAGCAGTTCACGGCTCGAGCAGTACTTC.